This T cell receptor beta chain was sequenced during a study of T cell clonality in common variable immunodeficiency. General study points: Compared with controls, CVID subjects had fewer shared TCRbeta clones. CVID subjects had higher TCRbeta clonality than healthy controls, most marked in about a third. Fewer deletions and N-nucleotide insertions were reportedly seen in common variable immunodeficiency TCR beta sequences.

This clone came up many times. Its specificity is unknown. The read terminates 3 residues before the CDR3 end, so the remaining end is supplied by the germline J gene. CVID and control samples used equivalent genomic DNA input. The repertoire was sequenced with immunoSEQ multiplex PCR; TCRdb's copy has only in-frame clones and lacks some. The sample contains about 31,000 clones, none of them singletons. The CDR3 consists of 16 residues. Germline V gives CDR1 SGHRS, CDR2 YFSETQ. V dropped 4 bases and J dropped 2; count of bases not matched to a gene: 7. The receptor's source is a person between 18 and 75 years old in good health. V is TRBV5-1 and J is TRBJ2-2, with TRBD1 matching over 8 bases. Source material: peripheral blood mononuclear cells. The CDR3 is CASSLRTGQNTGELFF. CDR3 DNA, as far as it was read: TGCGCCAGCAGCCTAAGGACAGGGCAAAACACCGGGGAG.